The clone carrying this T cell receptor beta chain has a single count. Its antigen is unidentified. The 120-subject validation cohort, separate from the approximately 670-subject first cohort, included the donors. Clones were sequenced by immunoSEQ multiplex PCR, and TCRdb holds only the in-frame ones, with some missing. The sample includes 100,000 to 150,000 clones, roughly 90% of them seen just once. The CDR3 is 13 residues long. Trimming pared 1 base from V and 10 bases from J, leaving 11 bases between. The data belong to a study of cytomegalovirus exposure and HLA in healthy donors. For the study at large: A subsequent analysis reported that the 95 to 150 validation repertoires were produced on the same platform that had also been used for the 600 to 700 first-cohort repertoires. Study observations and caveats: Many donors carried some public TCRs, although rarity characterized most TCR sequences. It was confirmed in vitro that a few of the CMV-associated chains were specific for CMV antigens.

This TCR was recovered from a woman aged 18-29 years in good health and CMV-seronegative. V is TRBV5-3 and J is TRBJ1-4, with a weak D call TRBD1 (6 bases). TRBV5-3 is designated an ORF whose function remains uncertain. Sequenced: PBMCs. CDR3 coding DNA: TGTGCCAGAAGCTTGAGGACAGCGCCAAAACTGTTTTTT. Translation gives CARSLRTAPKLFF.